The 3 T cell receptor beta chains below were found in one sample sequenced in a study of cytomegalovirus exposure and HLA in healthy donors. In the PCR, 60 Vbeta and 13 Jbeta primers were used. The assay was immunoSEQ multiplex PCR, and TCRdb's table has in-frame clones only and misses some. The sample has tens of thousands of clones, approximately 71% seen once; the top ten hold roughly 2%. The sample was PBMCs. The receptors stem from a man aged 35 to 55 in good health and CMV-seronegative.

In this sample, this clone turned up many times. The chain is built from TRBV4-1 and TRBJ1-5; D perhaps matches TRBD1 (5 bases). The CDR3 runs 16 residues. Germline V gene data show CDR1 as MGHRA and CDR2 as YSYEKL. The V gene lost 4 bases and the J gene lost 4 bases, with 17 bases spanning the gap. In DNA form, the CDR3 reads TGCGCCAGCAGCCGTTCTCTTGGGGGGTCAAATCAGCCCCAGCATTTT. Its translation: CASSRSLGGSNQPQHF.

This clone has just a few counts. This sequence joins TRBV7-9 and TRBJ1-3; D gene unclear. The germline V gene has CDR1 SEHNR and CDR2 FQNEAQ (reference sequence). The length of the CDR3 is 14 residues. Trimming left V 11 bases short and J 0 bases short, with 14 bases between. CDR3: CAGTRRRSGNTIYF. DNA of the CDR3: TGTGCCGGCACCCGGAGGCGCTCTGGAAACACCATATATTTT.

The chain carries TRBV5-6 and TRBJ2-5, with TRBD1 matching 8 bases. V was pared by 3 bases and J by 0 bases, with 7 bases of the junction left unmatched. Germline assignment: CDR1 SGHDT and CDR2 YYEEEE. The CDR3 is 16 amino acids. The CDR3 DNA reads TGTGCCAGCAGCTCACCCGGGACAGGCAACCAAGAGACCCAGTACTTC. Amino acid sequence: CASSSPGTGNQETQYF.